This TCR beta chain was sequenced during a study of blood T cells in healthy people across ages. V shed 3 bases and J 0 bases; nucleotides not matched to a gene: 4. Germline loops: CDR1 LNHDA, CDR2 SQIVND (reference sequence). This CDR3 contains 15 residues. Study findings and constraints: Leaving the PBMCs unsorted stopped any conclusive comparison of naive versus antigen-experienced cells. Older age went with lower TCR beta diversity per million T cells, in a roughly linear way.

Each sample yielded at least 5 micrograms of PBMC total RNA. Of note for this clonotype: Its specificity is not known.

Primers used in a second PCR of about 7 to 12 cycles were a sample-barcoded 5' primer and a J-beta primer mix. A template-switch adaptor that had 12 random nucleotides put a tag on each cDNA molecule. Using its own MiXCR run on the 5' RACE reads, TCRdb lists one record per CDR3 protein. The sample consists of about 1.7 million distinct CDR3 sequences, roughly 27% of them appearing once. The specimen sequenced was blood. The chain has TRBV19 and TRBJ2-7; 8 bases align to TRBD2. The TCR originated in a woman in her twenties or thirties in good health. The CDR3 here is CASSIQRGPSYEQYF. The CDR3 DNA reads as TGTGCCAGTAGTATCCAGCGGGGGCCCTCCTACGAGCAGTACTTC.